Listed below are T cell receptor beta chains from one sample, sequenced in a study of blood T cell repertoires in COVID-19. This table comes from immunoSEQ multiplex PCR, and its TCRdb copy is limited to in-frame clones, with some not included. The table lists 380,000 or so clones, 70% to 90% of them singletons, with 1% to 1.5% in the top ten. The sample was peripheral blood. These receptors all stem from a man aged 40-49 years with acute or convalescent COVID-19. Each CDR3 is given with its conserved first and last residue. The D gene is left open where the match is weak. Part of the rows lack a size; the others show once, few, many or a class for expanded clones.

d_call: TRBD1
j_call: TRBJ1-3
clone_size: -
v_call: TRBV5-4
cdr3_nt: TGTGCCAGCAGCCCCGGGACAGGGTACGGAAACACCATATATTTT
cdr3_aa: CASSPGTGYGNTIYF

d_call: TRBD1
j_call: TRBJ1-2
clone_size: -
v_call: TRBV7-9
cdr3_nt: TGTGCCAGCAGCTCGTGGGACAGATCTTCTAACTATGGCTACACCTTC
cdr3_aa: CASSSWDRSSNYGYTF

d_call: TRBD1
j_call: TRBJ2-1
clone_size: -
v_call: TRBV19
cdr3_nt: TGTGCCAGTAGTACCCACCGGGACAGGGGACACAATGAGCAGTTCTTC
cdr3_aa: CASSTHRDRGHNEQFF

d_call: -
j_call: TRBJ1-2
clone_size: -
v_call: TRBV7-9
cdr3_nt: TGTGCCAGCAGCCCAGGAGGCTATGGCTACACCTTC
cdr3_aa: CASSPGGYGYTF

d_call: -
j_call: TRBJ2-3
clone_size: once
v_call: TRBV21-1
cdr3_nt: TGTGCCAGCAGCAAAAACGGACTAGCGGGAGCTTGGATAGGTACAGATACGCAGTATTTT
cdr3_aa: CASSKNGLAGAWIGTDTQYF

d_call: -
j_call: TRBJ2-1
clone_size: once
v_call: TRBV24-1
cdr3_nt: TGTGCCACCAGTGACCATGGACTTTATGAGCAGTTCTTC
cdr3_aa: CATSDHGLYEQFF

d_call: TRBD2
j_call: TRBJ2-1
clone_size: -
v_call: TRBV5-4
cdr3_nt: TGTGCCAGCAGCAAGGCCGGACTAGCGGGAGATAATGAGCAGTTCTTC
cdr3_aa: CASSKAGLAGDNEQFF

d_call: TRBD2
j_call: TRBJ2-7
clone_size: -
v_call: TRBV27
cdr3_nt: TGTGCCAGCAGTTCCTGGGGACTAGCGGGTATTAGCTCCTACGAGCAGTACTTC
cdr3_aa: CASSSWGLAGISSYEQYF

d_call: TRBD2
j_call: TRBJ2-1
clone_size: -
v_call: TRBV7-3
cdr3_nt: TGTGCCAGCAGCTTATTCCTAGCGGGAGACAATGAGCAGTTCTTC
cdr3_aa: CASSLFLAGDNEQFF

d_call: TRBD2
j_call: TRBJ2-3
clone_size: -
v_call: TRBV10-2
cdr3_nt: TGCGCCAAGCCAAAGACTAGCGGCCACCTTGTACCCACAGATACGCAGTATTTT
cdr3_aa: CAKPKTSGHLVPTDTQYF

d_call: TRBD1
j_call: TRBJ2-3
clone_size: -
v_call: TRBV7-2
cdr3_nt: TGTGCCAGCAGCTTAGGGACAGGGAGCACAGATACGCAGTATTTT
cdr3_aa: CASSLGTGSTDTQYF

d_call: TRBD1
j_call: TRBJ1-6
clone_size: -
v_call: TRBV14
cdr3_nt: TGTGCCAGCAGCCAATTCGGGACAGGGGGCGGCTATATAAATTCACCCCTCCACTTT
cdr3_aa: CASSQFGTGGGYINSPLHF

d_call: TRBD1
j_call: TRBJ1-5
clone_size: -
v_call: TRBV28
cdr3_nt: TGTGCCAGCAGCGACGACAGGGGTTCCTTATATAGCAATCAGCCCCAGCATTTT
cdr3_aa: CASSDDRGSLYSNQPQHF

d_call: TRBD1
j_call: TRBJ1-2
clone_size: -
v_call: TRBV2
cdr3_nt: TGTGCCAGCAGGGGGACAGGGGCCCTCCCGAGGGCCTATGGCTACACCTTC
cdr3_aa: CASRGTGALPRAYGYTF

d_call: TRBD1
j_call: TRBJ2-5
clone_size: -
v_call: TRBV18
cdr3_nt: TGTGCCAGCTCACCAACATGGACAGGGGGAGAGACCCAGTACTTC
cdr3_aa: CASSPTWTGGETQYF

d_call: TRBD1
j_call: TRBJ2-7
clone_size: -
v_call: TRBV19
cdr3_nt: TGTGCCAGTAGTGGCCACAGGGGAGTGATAGGCGAGCAGTACTTC
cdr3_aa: CASSGHRGVIGEQYF

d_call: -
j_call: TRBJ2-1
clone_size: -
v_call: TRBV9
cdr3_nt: TGTGCCAGCAGCGTAGTTGCGCGTGGTGAGCAGTTCTTC
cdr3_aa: CASSVVARGEQFF

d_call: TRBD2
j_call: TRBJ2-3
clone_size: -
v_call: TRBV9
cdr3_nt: TGTGCCAGCAGCGTGTCGTGGGGACTAGCGGGGGGGCGGACAGATACGCAGTATTTT
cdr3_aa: CASSVSWGLAGGRTDTQYF

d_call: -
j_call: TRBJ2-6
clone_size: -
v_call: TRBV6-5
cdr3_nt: TGTGCCAGCACGAGGGTCTCTGGGGCCAACGTCCTGACTTTC
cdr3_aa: CASTRVSGANVLTF

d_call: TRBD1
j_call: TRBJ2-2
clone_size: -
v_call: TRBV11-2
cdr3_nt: TGTGCCAGCAGCCAACACCGCCGGGACAGGGATGCCGGGGAGCTGTTTTTT
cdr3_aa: CASSQHRRDRDAGELFF

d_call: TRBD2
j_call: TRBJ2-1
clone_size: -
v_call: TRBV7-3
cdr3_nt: TGTGCCAGCAGCTTAATAGCGGGAGTGAGGAATGAGCAGTTCTTC
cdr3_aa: CASSLIAGVRNEQFF

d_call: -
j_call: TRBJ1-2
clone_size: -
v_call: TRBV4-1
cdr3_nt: TGCGCCAGCAGCCAAGACAGGGGTAACTATGGCTACACCTTC
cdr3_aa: CASSQDRGNYGYTF

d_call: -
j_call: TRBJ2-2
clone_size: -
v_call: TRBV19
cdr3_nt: TGTGCCAGTAGTACCACCCTAAAGAACACCGGGGAGCTGTTTTTT
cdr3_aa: CASSTTLKNTGELFF

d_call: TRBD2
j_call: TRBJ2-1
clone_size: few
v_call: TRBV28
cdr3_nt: TGTGCCAGCAGTTCCGGACTAGCGGGGGGGCGGAGAGACAATGAGCAGTTCTTC
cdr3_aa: CASSSGLAGGRRDNEQFF

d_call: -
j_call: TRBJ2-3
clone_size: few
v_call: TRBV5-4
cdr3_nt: TGTGCCAGCAGCTTGGGGCTAGATACGCAGTATTTT
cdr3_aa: CASSLGLDTQYF

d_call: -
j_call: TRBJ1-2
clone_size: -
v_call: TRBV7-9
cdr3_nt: TGTGCCAGCAGCTTAGTCCAGGGGAGACCCTTCTATGGCTACACCTTC
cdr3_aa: CASSLVQGRPFYGYTF

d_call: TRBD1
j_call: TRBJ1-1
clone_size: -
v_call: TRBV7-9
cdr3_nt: TGTGCCAGCAGTCTCGGACAGGGGGCCTACACTGAAGCTTTCTTT
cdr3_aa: CASSLGQGAYTEAFF

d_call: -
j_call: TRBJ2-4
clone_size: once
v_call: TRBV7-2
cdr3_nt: TGTGCCAGCAGATACGCAAGACAACAGGCCAAAAACATTCAGTACTTC
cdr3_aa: CASRYARQQAKNIQYF

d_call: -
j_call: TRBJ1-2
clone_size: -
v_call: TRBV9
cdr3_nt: TGTGCCAGCGAGGGAAACTATGGCTACACCTTC
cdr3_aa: CASEGNYGYTF

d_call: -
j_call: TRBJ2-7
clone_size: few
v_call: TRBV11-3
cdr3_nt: TGTGCCAGCAGCGACCGGACGGCGGGAATGGACCCCGAGCAGTACTTC
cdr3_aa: CASSDRTAGMDPEQYF

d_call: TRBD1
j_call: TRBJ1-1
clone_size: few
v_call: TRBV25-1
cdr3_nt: TGTGCCAGCAGCTTGACAGGGGACACTGAAGCTTTCTTT
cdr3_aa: CASSLTGDTEAFF

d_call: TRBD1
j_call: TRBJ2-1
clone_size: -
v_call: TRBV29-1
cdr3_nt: TGCAGCGCTGACAGGGTTTCAGCTAGTGAGCAGTTCTTC
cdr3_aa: CSADRVSASEQFF

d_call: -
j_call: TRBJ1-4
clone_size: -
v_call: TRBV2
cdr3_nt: TGTGCCAGCACCCCCGGAGGAGGAACTAATGAAAAACTGTTTTTT
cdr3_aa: CASTPGGGTNEKLFF

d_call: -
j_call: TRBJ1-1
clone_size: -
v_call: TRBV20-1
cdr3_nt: TGCAGTGTCGCGAAGAACACTGAAGCTTTCTTT
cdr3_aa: CSVAKNTEAFF

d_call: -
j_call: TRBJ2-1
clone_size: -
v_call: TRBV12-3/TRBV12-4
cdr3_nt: TGTGCCAGCAGCCCCGACAGCCCGAATGAGCAGTTCTTC
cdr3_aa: CASSPDSPNEQFF

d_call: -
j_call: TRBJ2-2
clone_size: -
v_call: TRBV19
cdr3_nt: TGTGCCAGTGAACGGGGGAACACCGGGGAGCTGTTTTTT
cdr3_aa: CASERGNTGELFF

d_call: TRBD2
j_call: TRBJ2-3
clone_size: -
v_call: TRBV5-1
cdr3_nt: TGCGCCAGCAGCTTGACCCCCGGGACTAGCGGGAGCAACACAGATACGCAGTATTTT
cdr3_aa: CASSLTPGTSGSNTDTQYF

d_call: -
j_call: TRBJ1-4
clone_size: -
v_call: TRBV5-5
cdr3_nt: TGTGCCAGCAGCCCACCCCGGAGGGGCGCTAATGAAAAACTGTTTTTT
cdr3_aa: CASSPPRRGANEKLFF

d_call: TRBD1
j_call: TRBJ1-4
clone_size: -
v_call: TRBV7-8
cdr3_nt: TGTGCCAGCAGCTCCCGGGGACAGCTGAATGAAAAACTGTTTTTT
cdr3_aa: CASSSRGQLNEKLFF

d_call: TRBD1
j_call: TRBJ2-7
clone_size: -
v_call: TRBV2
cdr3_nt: TGTGCCGGCCGGGACAGGAGCTCCTACGAGCAGTACTTC
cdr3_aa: CAGRDRSSYEQYF

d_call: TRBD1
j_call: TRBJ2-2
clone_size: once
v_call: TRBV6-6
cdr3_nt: TGTGCCAGCAGTCTAAACCGGGACAGCGTTGACACCGGGGAGCTGTTTTTT
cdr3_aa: CASSLNRDSVDTGELFF

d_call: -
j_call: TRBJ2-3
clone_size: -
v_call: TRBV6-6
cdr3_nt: TGTGCCAGCACCGGACGGGGGACTAGCACAGATACGCAGTATTTT
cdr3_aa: CASTGRGTSTDTQYF

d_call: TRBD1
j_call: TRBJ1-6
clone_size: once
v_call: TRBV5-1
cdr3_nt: TGCGCCAGCAGCCTAGGACAGGAGGTAGTTAATTCACCCCTCCACTTT
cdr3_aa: CASSLGQEVVNSPLHF

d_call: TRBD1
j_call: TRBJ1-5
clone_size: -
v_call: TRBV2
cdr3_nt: TGTGCCAGCAGTGACGACAGGGGGGTACATCAGCCCCAGCATTTT
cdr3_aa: CASSDDRGVHQPQHF

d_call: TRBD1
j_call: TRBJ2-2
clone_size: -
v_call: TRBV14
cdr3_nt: TGTGCCAGCCAAGAACAGGGGGCGCTTACCGGGGAGCTGTTTTTT
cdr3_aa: CASQEQGALTGELFF

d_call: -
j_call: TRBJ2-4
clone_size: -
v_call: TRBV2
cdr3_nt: TGTGCCCACGACGCCGGGGCCAAAAACATTCAGTACTTC
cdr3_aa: CAHDAGAKNIQYF

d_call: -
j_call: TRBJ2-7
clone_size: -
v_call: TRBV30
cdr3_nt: TGTGCCTGGAGCCATGGAGTAGCCTCCTACGAGCAGTACTTC
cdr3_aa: CAWSHGVASYEQYF

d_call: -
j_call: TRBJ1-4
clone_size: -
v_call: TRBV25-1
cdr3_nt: TGTGCCAGCAGTGAAACATCTAGGACTGCTCGGGAAAAACTGTTTTTT
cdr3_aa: CASSETSRTAREKLFF

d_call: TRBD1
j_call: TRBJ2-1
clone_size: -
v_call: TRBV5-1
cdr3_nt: TGCGCCAGCTCTCGCGAGGGGCAGGGGGCGCTTAAGTCCTACAATGAGCAGTTCTTC
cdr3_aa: CASSREGQGALKSYNEQFF

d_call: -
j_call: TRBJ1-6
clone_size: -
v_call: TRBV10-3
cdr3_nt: TGTGCCATCAGTGAGGGGGGAGGGGACGCTTCACCCCTCCACTTT
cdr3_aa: CAISEGGGDASPLHF

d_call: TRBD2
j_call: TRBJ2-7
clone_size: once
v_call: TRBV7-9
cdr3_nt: TGTGCCAGCAGCCCTAGGGGACTAGGCGACGAGCAGTACTTC
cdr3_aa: CASSPRGLGDEQYF

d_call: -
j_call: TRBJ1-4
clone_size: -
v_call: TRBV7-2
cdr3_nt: TGTGCCAGCAGCCCCTTTGCAACTAATGAAAAACTGTTTTTT
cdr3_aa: CASSPFATNEKLFF

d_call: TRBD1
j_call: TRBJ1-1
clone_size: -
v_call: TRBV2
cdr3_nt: TGTGCCAGCACCCAACGACAGGGGATAGGCACTGAAGCTTTCTTT
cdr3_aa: CASTQRQGIGTEAFF